This TCR beta chain was sequenced in a study of blood T cell repertoires in COVID-19. Study background: Italy, Spain and the United States were the sources of the convalescent and acute COVID-19 samples. Nucleic acid was either cDNA or gDNA, and it came from T cells, B-cell-depleted T cells, or PBMCs.

V gave up 3 bases and J gave up 6 bases; unmatched junction bases: 7. The germline gives CDR1 SGHNT, CDR2 YYREEE (reference sequence). The CDR3 runs 14 residues. This clone was counted a single time. Method: immunoSEQ multiplex PCR; TCRdb's copy keeps in-frame clones and lacks some. The table lists 110,000 or so clones, around 83% of them singletons. This chain connects TRBV5-4 to TRBJ2-7; 9 nucleotides agree with TRBD1. Source material: peripheral blood. This clonotype was obtained from a woman of 80 years or more with acute or convalescent COVID-19. The CDR3 sequence is CASSSDRGGGEQYF. CDR3 sequence (DNA): TGTGCCAGCAGCTCGGACAGGGGAGGAGGCGAGCAGTACTTC.